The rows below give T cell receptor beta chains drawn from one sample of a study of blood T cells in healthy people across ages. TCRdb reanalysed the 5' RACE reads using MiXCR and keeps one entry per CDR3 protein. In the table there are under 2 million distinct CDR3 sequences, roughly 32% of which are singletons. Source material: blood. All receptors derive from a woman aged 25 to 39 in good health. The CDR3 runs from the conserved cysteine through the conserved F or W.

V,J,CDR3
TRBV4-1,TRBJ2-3,CASSQQSTGGTDTQYF
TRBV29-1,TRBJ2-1,CSVVRDRSNEQFF
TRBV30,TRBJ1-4,CAYNPGTGDEKLFF
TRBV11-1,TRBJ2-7,CASSLGVAASGGSEQYF
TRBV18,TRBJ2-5,CASSTGTAKETQYF
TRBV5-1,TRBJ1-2,CASSFTGADGYTF
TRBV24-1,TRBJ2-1,CATSESGGLAGDEQFF
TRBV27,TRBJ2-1,CASSLRGLAGGWQFF
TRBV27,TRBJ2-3,CASSSGIPDTRYF
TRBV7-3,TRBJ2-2,CASSSGEGGTGELFF
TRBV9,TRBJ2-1,CASSSQRGAGTYNEQFF
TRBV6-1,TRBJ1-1,CASSASGSGNTEAFF
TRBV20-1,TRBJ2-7,CSARGLAGVSRRNYEQYF
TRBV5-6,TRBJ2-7,CASQRRPDSYEQYF
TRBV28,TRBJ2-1,CASSSFGTGGIDEQFF
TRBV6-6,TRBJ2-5,CASSYSAGGETQYF
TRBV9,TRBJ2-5,CASSVDGGHQETQYF
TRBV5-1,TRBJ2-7,CASSLSFRTGSYEQYF
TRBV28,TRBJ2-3,CASSSRLSASTDTQYF
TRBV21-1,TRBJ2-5,CARRDKRETQYF
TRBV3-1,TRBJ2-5,CASSHIGTGRKETQYF
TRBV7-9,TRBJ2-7,CASSPGGDRPRYEQYF
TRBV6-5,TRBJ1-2,CASGGQLNYGYTF
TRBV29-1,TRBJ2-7,CSVHTGSFYEQYF
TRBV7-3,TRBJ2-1,CASSQGGQGEQFF
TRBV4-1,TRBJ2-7,CASSQDLTGLRYEQYF
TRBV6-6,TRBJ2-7,CASSRTGHEQYF
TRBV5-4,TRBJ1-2,CASSTGGQNYGYTF
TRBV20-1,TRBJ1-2,CSASRDRGNYGYTF
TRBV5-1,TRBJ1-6,CASSLGGSEGSPLHF
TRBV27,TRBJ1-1,CASSLGDSGTEAFF
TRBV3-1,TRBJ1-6,CASSQGGRPNSPLHF
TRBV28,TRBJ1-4,CASRSGGPGELFF
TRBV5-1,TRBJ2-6,CASSIRQSGANVLTF
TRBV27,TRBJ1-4,CASSHQNGQNEKLFF
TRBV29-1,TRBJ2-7,CSVERLTAYEQYF
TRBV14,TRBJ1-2,CASSPGTGQPRTYGYTF
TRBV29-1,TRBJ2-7,CSPEKGQHSYEQYF
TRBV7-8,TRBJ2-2,CASSLGGAIGELFF
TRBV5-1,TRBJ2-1,CASSLGLAGSGEQFF
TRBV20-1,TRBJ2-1,CSANKYTSGDYNEQFF
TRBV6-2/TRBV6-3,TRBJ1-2,CASSYGGGSNYGYTF
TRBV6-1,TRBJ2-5,CASSFLGSEETQYF